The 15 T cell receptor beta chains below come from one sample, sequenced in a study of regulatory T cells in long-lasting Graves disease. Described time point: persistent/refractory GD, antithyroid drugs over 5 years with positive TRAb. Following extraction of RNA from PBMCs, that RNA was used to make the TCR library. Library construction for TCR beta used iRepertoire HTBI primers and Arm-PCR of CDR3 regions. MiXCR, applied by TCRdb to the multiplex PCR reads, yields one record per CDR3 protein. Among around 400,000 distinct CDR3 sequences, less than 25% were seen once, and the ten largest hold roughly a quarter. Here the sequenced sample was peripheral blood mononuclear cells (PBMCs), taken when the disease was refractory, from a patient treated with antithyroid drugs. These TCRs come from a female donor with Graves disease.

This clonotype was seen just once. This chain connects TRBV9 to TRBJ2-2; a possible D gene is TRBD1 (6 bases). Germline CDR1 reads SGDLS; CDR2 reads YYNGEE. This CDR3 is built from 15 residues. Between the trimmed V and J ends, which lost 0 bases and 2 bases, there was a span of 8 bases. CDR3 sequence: CASSVAGDNTGELFF. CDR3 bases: TGTGCCAGCAGCGTAGCAGGGGATAACACCGGGGAGCTGTTTTTT.

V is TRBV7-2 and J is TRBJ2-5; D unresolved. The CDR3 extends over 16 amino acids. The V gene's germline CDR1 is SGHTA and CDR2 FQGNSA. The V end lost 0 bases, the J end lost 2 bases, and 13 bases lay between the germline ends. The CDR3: CASSLAQGWAQETQYF. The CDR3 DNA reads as TGTGCCAGCAGCTTAGCCCAAGGGTGGGCACAAGAGACCCAGTACTTC. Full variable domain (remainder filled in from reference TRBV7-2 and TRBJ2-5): GAGVSQSPSNKVTEKGKDVELRCDPISGHTALYWYRQSLGQGLEFLIYFQGNSAPDKSGLPSDRFSAERTGGSVSTLTIQRTQQEDSAVYLCASSLAQGWAQETQYFGPGTRLLVL.

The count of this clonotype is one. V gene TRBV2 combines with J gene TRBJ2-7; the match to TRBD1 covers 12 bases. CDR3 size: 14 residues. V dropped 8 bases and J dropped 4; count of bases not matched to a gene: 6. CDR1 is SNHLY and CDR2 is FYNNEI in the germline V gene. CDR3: CASRGQGAGYEQYF. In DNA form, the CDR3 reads TGTGCCAGCCGGGGACAGGGGGCTGGTTACGAGCAGTACTTC. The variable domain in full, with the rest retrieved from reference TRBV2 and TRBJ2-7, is EPEVTQTPSHQVTQMGQEVILRCVPISNHLYFYWYRQILGQKVEFLVSFYNNEISEKSEIFDDQFSVERPDGSNFTLKIRSTKLEDSAMYFCASRGQGAGYEQYFGPGTRLTVT.

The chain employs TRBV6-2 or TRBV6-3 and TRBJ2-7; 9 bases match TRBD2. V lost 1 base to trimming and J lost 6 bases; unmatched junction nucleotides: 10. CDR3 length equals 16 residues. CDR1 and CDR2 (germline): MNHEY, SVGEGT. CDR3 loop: CASSYFWSSGNVEQYF. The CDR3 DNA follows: TGTGCCAGCAGTTACTTTTGGTCTAGCGGGAATGTCGAGCAGTACTTC.

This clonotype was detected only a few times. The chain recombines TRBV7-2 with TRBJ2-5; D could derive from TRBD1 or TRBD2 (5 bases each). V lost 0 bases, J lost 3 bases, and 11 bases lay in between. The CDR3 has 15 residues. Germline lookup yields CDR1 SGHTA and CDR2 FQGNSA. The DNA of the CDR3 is TGTGCCAGCAGCTTAGCGGGACCTTCGGAAGAGACCCAGTACTTC. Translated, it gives CASSLAGPSEETQYF.

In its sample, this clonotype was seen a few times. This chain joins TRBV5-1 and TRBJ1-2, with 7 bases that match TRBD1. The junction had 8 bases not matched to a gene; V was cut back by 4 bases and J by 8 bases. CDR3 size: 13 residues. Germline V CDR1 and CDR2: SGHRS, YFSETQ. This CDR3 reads CASSLRQGSGYTF. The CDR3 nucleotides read TGCGCCAGCAGCCTAAGACAGGGATCGGGCTACACCTTC.

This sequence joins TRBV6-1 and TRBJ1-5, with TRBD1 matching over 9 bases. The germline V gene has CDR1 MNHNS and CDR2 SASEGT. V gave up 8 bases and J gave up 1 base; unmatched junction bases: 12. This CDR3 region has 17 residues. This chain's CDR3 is CASGSTGGRSSNQPQHF. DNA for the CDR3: TGTGCCAGCGGTAGTACAGGGGGCCGATCAAGCAATCAGCCCCAGCATTTT.

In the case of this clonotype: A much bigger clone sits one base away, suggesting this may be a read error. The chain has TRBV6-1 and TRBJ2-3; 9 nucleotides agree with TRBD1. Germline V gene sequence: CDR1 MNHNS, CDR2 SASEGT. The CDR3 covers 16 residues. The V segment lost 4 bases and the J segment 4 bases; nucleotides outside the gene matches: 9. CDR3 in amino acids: CASSGSSGQGSDTQYF. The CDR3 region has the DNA TGTGCCAGCAGTGGCTCTTCGGGACAGGGTTCAGATACGCAGTATTTT.

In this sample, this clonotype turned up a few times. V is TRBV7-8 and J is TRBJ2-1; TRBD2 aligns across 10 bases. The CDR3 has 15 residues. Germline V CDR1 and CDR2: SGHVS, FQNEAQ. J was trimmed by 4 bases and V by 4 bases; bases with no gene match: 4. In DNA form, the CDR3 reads TGTGCCAGCAGCTCAACTAGCGGGGATTACAATGAGCAGTTCTTC. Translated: CASSSTSGDYNEQFF.

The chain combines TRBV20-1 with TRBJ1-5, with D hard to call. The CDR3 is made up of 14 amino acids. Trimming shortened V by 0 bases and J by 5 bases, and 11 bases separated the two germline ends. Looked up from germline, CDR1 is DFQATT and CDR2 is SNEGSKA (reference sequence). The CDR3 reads CSARESRAHQPQHF. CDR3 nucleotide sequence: TGCAGTGCTAGAGAAAGCCGGGCGCATCAGCCCCAGCATTTT.

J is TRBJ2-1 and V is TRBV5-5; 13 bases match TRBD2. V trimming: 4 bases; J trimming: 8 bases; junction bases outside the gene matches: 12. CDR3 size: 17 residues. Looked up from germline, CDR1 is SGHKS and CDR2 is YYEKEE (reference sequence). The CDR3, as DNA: TGTGCCAGCAGCCAGTCAACCGGGACTAGCGGGATCGATGAGCAGTTCTTC. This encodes CASSQSTGTSGIDEQFF.

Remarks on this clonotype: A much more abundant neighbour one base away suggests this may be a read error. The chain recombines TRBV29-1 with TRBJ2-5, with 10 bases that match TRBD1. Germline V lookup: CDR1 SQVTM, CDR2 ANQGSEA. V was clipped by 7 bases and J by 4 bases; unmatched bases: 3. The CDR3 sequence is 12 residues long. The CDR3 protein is CSARTGGETQYF. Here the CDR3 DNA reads TGCAGCGCCAGGACAGGGGGAGAGACCCAGTACTTC. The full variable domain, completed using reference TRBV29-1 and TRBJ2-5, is SAVISQKPSRDICQRGTSLTIQCQVDSQVTMMFWYRQQPGQSLTLIATANQGSEATYESGFVIDKFPISRPNLTFSTLTVSNMSPEDSSIYLCSARTGGETQYFGPGTRLLVL.

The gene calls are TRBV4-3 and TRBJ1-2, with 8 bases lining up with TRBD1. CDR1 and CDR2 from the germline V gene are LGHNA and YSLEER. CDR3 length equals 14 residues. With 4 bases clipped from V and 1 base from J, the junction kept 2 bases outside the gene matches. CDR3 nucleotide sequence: TGCGCCAGCAGCCCGACAGGGGTTAACTATGGCTACACCTTC. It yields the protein CASSPTGVNYGYTF.

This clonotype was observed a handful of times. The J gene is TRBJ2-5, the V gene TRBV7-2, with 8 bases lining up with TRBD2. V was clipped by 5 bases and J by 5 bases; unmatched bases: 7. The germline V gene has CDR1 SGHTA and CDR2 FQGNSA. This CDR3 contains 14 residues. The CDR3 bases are TGTGCCAGCAGCGTTTCGGGAGGGCCCGAGACCCAGTACTTC. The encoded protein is CASSVSGGPETQYF.

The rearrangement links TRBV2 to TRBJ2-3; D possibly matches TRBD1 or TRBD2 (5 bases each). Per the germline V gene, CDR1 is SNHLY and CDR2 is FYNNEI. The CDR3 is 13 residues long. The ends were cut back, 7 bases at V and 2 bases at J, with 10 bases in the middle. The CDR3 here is CASNRGPTDTQYF. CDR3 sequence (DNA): TGTGCCAGCAACCGGGGCCCCACAGATACGCAGTATTTT. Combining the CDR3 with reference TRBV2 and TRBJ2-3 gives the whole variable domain EPEVTQTPSHQVTQMGQEVILRCVPISNHLYFYWYRQILGQKVEFLVSFYNNEISEKSEIFDDQFSVERPDGSNFTLKIRSTKLEDSAMYFCASNRGPTDTQYFGPGTRLTVL.